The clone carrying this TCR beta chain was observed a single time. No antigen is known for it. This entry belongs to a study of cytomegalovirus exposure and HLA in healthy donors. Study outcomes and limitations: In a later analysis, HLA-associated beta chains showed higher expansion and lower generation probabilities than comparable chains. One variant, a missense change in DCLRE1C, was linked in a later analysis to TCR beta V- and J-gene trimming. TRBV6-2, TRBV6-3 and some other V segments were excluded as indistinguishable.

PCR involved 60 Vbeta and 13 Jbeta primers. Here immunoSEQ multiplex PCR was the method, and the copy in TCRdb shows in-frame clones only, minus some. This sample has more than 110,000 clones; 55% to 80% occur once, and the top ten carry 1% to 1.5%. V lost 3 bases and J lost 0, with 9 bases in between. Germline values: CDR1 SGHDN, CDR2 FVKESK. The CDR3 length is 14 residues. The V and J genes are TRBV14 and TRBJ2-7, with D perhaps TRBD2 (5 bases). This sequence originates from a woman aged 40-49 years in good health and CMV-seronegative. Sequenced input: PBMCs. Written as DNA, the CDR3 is TGTGCCAGCAGCCAGGACTGGTACTCCTACGAGCAGTACTTC. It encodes CASSQDWYSYEQYF.